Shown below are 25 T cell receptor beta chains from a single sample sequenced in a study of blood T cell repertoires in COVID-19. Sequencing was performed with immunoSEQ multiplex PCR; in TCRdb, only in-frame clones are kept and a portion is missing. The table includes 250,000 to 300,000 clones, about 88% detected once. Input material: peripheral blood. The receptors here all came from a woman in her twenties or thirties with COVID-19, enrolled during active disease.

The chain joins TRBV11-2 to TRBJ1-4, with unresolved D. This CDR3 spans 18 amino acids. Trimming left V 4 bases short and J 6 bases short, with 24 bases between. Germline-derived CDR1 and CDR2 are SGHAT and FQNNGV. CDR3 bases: TGTGCCAGCAGCTCCTTAGTCGGGAGCCCTCGAGGGTATGAAAAACTGTTTTTT. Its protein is CASSSLVGSPRGYEKLFF.

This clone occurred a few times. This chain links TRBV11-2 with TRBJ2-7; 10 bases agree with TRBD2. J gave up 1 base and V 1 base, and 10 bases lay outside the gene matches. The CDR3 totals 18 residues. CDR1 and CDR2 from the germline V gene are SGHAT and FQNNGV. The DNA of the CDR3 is TGTGCCAGCAGCTTAGGAGAGGCTGGGACTAGCGTTTCCTACGAGCAGTACTTC. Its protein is CASSLGEAGTSVSYEQYF.

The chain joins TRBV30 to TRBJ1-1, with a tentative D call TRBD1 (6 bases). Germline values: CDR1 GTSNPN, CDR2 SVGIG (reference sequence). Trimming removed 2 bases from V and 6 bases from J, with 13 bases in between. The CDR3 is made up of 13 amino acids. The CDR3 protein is CAWSPNREAEAFF. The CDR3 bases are TGTGCCTGGAGTCCAAACAGGGAAGCTGAAGCTTTCTTT.

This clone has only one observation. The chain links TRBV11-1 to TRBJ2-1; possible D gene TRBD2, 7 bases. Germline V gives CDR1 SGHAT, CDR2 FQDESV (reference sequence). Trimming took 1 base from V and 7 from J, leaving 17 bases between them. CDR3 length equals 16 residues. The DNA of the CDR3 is TGTGCCAGCAGCTTAGGGGGAGGGGGTCAGAGGAATGAGCAGTTCTTC. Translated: CASSLGGGGQRNEQFF.

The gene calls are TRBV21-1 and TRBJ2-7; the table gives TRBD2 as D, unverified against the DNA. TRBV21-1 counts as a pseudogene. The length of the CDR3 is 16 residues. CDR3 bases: TGTGCCAGCAGCAAAGCGTCGGCTAGCGGGAAAGACGAGCAGTACTTC. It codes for CASSKASASGKDEQYF.

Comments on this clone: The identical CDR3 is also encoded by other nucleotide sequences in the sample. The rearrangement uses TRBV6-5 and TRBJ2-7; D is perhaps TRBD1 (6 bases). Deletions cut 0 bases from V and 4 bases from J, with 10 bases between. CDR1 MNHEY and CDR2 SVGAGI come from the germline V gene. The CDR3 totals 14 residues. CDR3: CASSYSRGTYEQYF. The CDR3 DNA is TGTGCCAGCAGTTACTCCAGGGGCACGTACGAGCAGTACTTC.

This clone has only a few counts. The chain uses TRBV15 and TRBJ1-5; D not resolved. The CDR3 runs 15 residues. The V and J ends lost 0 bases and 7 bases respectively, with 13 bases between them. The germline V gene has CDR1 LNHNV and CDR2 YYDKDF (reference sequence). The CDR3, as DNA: TGTGCCACCAGCAGAGATGCGACATTTAGGCAGCCCCAGCATTTT. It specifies CATSRDATFRQPQHF.

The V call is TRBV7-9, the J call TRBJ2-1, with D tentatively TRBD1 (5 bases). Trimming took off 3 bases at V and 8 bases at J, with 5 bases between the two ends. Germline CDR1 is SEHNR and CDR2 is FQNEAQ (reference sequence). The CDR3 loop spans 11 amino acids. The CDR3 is CASSLTDEQFF. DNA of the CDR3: TGTGCCAGCAGCTTGACAGATGAGCAGTTCTTC.

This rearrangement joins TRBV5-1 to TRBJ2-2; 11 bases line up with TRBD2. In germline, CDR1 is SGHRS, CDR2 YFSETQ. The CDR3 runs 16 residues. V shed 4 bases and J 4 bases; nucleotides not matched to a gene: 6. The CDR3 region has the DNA TGCGCCAGCAGCCCGCTGACTAGCGGGGTCACCGGGGAGCTGTTTTTT. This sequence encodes CASSPLTSGVTGELFF.

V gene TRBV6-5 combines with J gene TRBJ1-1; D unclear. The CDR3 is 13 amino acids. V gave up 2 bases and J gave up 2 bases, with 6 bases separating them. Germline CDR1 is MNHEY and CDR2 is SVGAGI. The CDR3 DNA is TGTGCCAGCAGTTACCCCTCTAACACTGAAGCTTTCTTT. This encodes CASSYPSNTEAFF.

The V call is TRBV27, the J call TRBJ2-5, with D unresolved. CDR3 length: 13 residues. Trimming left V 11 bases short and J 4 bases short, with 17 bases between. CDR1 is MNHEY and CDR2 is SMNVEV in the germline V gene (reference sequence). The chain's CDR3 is CASQTSGLETQYF. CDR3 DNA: TGTGCCTCCCAAACCTCGGGTTTAGAGACCCAGTACTTC.

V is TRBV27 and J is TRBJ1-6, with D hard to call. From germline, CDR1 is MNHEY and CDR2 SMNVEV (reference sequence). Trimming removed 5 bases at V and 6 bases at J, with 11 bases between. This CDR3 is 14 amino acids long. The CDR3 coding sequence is TGTGCCAGCAGTGTGGTAGGGAGTAATTCACCCCTCCACTTT. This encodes CASSVVGSNSPLHF.

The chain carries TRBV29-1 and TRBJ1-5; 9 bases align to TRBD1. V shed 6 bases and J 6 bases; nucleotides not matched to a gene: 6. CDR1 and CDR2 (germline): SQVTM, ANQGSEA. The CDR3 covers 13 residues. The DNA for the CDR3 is TGCAGCGTCAAAGGGACAGGGCTTCAGCCCCAGCATTTT. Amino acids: CSVKGTGLQPQHF.

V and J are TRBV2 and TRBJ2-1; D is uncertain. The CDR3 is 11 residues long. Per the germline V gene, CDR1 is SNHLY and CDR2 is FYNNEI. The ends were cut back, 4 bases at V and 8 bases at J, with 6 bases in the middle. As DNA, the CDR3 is TGTGCCAGCAGTGCTAGAGATGAGCAGTTCTTC. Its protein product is CASSARDEQFF.

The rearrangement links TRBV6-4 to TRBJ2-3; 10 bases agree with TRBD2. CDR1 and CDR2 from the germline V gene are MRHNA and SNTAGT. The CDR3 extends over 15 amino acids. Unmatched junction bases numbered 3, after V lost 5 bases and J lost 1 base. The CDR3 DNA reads TGTGCCAGCAGTCCCCTAGCGGGAGGCACAGATACGCAGTATTTT. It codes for CASSPLAGGTDTQYF.

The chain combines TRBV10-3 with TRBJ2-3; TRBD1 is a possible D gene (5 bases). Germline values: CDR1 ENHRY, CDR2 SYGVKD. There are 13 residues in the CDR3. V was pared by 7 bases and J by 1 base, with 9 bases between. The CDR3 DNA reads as TGTGCCATCAACGGCAGGGGCACAGATACGCAGTATTTT. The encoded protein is CAINGRGTDTQYF.

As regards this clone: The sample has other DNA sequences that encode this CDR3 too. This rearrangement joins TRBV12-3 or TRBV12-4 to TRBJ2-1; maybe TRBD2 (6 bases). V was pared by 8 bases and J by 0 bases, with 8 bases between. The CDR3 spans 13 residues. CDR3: CASRGSSYNEQFF. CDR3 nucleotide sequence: TGTGCCAGCCGGGGGAGCTCCTACAATGAGCAGTTCTTC.

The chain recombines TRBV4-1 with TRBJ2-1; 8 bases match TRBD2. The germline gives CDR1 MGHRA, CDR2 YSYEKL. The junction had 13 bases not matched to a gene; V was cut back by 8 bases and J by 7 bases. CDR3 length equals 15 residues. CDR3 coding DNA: TGCGCCAGCCGGCCGAGGACTAGCCTCGGGAATGAGCAGTTCTTC. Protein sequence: CASRPRTSLGNEQFF.

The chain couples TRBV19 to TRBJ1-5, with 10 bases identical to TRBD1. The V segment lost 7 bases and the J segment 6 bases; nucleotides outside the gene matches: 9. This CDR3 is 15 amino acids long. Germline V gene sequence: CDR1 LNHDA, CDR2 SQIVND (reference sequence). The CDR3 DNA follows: TGTGCCAGTAAACTGGGGACAGGGGAGTCTCAGCCCCAGCATTTT. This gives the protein CASKLGTGESQPQHF.

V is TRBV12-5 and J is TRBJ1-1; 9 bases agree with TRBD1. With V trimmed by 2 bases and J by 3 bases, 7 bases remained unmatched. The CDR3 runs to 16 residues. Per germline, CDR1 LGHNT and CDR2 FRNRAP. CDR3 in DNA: TGTGCTAGTGGTTTGAGGACAGGGGCTAGGGACACTGAAGCTTTCTTT. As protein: CASGLRTGARDTEAFF.

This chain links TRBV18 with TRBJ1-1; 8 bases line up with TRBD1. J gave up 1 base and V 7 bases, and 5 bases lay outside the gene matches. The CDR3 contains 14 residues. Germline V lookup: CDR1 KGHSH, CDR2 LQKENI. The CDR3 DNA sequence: TGTGCCAGCTTCCCGGGACAGGAGAACACTGAAGCTTTCTTT. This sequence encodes CASFPGQENTEAFF.

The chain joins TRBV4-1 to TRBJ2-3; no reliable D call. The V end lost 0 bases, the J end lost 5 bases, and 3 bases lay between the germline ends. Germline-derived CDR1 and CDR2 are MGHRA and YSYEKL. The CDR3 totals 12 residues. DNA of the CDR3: TGCGCCAGCAGCCAAGATAGAGATACGCAGTATTTT. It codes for CASSQDRDTQYF.

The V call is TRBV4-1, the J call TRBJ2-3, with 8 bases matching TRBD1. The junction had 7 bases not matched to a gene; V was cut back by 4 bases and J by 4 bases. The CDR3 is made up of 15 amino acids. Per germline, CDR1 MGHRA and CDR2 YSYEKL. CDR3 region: CASSPYRTGSDTQYF. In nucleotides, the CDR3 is TGCGCCAGCAGCCCATACCGGACAGGGTCAGATACGCAGTATTTT.

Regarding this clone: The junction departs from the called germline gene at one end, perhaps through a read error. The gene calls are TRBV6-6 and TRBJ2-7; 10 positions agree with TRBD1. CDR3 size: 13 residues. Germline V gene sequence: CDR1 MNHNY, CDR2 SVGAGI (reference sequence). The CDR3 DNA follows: TGTGCCAGCAGCTTGGGACAGGGGTACGCGCAGTACTTC. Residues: CASSLGQGYAQYF.

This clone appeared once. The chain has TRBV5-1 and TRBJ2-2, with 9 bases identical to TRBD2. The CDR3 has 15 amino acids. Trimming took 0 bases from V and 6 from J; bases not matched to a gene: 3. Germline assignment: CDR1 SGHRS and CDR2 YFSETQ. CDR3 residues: CASSLEAGGPGELFF. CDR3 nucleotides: TGCGCCAGCAGCTTGGAAGCGGGAGGACCCGGGGAGCTGTTTTTT.